Presented here are 24 T cell receptor beta chains from one specimen sequenced in a study of blood T cell repertoires in COVID-19. The protocol was immunoSEQ multiplex PCR, while the TCRdb copy is restricted to in-frame clones and leaves out a portion. This sample carries tens of thousands of clones, less than 95% of them seen once, and the ten largest clones take over 3%. Sequenced input: peripheral blood. The receptors derive from a man aged 50 to 59 with acute or convalescent COVID-19.

The genes are TRBV28 and TRBJ1-6, with 11 nucleotides matching TRBD1. The V segment lost 7 bases and the J segment 9 bases; nucleotides outside the gene matches: 5. Germline-derived CDR1 and CDR2 are MDHEN and SYDVKM. The CDR3 runs 14 residues. The DNA for the CDR3 is TGTGCCAGCATAGCCGGGACAGGGGGTTCACCCCTCCACTTT. This translates into CASIAGTGGSPLHF.

V and J are TRBV30 and TRBJ1-6, with D perhaps TRBD1 (5 bases). The ends were cut back, 2 bases at V and 9 bases at J, with 11 bases in the middle. This CDR3 comprises 13 residues. The germline CDR1 and CDR2 sequences are GTSNPN and SVGIG (reference sequence). The CDR3 nucleotides read TGTGCCTGGAGTATCGCTACAGGTTCACCCCTCCACTTT. This codes for CAWSIATGSPLHF.

The rearrangement uses TRBV24-1 and TRBJ2-1; a possible D gene is TRBD1 (5 bases). Germline CDR1 is KGHDR and CDR2 is SFDVKD. The CDR3 length is 14 residues. The V and J ends lost 3 bases and 8 bases respectively, with 13 bases between them. CDR3 sequence reads: CATSDLRVGDEQFF. Here the CDR3 DNA reads TGTGCCACCAGTGATCTCAGGGTTGGCGATGAGCAGTTCTTC.

This clone was detected a few times. The chain carries TRBV28 and TRBJ1-4, with a weak D call TRBD1 (5 bases). Germline V gives CDR1 MDHEN, CDR2 SYDVKM. Trimming removed 3 bases at V and 8 bases at J, with 22 bases between. The CDR3 runs to 17 residues. As DNA, the CDR3 is TGTGCCAGCAGTTTGGGCGGGGGTTCAGGTAACGAGGAAAAACTGTTTTTT. Amino acids: CASSLGGGSGNEEKLFF.

The chain links TRBV9 to TRBJ2-3; TRBD2 matches 13 bases. The CDR3 consists of 17 residues. From germline, CDR1 is SGDLS and CDR2 YYNGEE. Trimming took 0 bases from V and 2 from J; bases not matched to a gene: 3. The DNA for the CDR3 is TGTGCCAGCAGCGTAGCGGGACTAGCGGGGTACACAGATACGCAGTATTTT. Its protein is CASSVAGLAGYTDTQYF.

A single count supports this clone. This chain joins TRBV5-1 and TRBJ2-5; 8 nucleotides agree with TRBD1. With V trimmed by 4 bases and J by 1 base, 3 bases remained unmatched. From germline, CDR1 is SGHRS and CDR2 YFSETQ. The CDR3 extends over 14 amino acids. CDR3 nucleotide sequence: TGCGCCAGCAGCCCAGGACAGGGCCAAGAGACCCAGTACTTC. It codes for CASSPGQGQETQYF. Full variable domain (missing parts from reference TRBV5-1 and TRBJ2-5): KAGVTQTPRYLIKTRGQQVTLSCSPISGHRSVSWYQQTPGQGLQFLFEYFSETQRNKGNFPGRFSGRQFSNSRSEMNVSTLELGDSALYLCASSPGQGQETQYFGPGTRLLVL.

The gene calls are TRBV24-1 and TRBJ2-7, with 7 bases fitting TRBD1. V gave up 0 bases and J gave up 3 bases; unmatched junction bases: 10. This CDR3 region has 17 residues. Per germline, CDR1 KGHDR and CDR2 SFDVKD. The CDR3 region is CATSDLHGQVTVYEQYF. CDR3 DNA sequence: TGTGCCACCAGTGATTTGCATGGACAGGTGACAGTCTACGAGCAGTACTTC.

The V call is TRBV5-1, the J call TRBJ1-1; TRBD1 agrees at 8 bases. The V gene end was trimmed by 0 bases and the J gene end by 5 bases; junction bases not matched to a gene: 3. CDR3 length equals 14 residues. Germline-derived CDR1 and CDR2 are SGHRS and YFSETQ. In DNA form, the CDR3 reads TGCGCCAGCAGCTTGGCCAGGGGGCCTACTGAAGCTTTCTTT. It encodes CASSLARGPTEAFF.

The chain carries TRBV5-1 and TRBJ1-6, with D possibly being TRBD1 (5 bases). This CDR3 comprises 18 residues. Germline V lookup: CDR1 SGHRS, CDR2 YFSETQ. Trimming took 1 base from V and 3 from J, leaving 17 bases between them. The CDR3 sequence is CASSLMPTEGVYNSPLHF. The CDR3, as DNA: TGCGCCAGCAGCTTGATGCCCACAGAAGGGGTCTATAATTCACCCCTCCACTTT.

This clone appeared once. The chain uses TRBV5-5 and TRBJ1-2; 10 nucleotides agree with TRBD1. This CDR3 region has 14 residues. The germline V gene encodes CDR1 SGHKS and CDR2 YYEKEE (reference sequence). V was pared by 4 bases and J by 4 bases, with 4 bases of the junction left unmatched. CDR3 loop: CASSRQGAGYGYTF. The CDR3 bases are TGTGCCAGCAGCCGACAGGGGGCCGGCTATGGCTACACCTTC. The variable domain in full, with the rest retrieved from reference TRBV5-5 and TRBJ1-2, is DAGVTQSPTHLIKTRGQQVTLRCSPISGHKSVSWYQQVLGQGPQFIFQYYEKEERGRGNFPDRFSARQFPNYSSELNVNALLLGDSALYLCASSRQGAGYGYTFGSGTRLTVV.

V usage is TRBV23-1 and J usage is TRBJ2-1; the match to TRBD2 covers 8 bases. TRBV23-1 is an ORF for which the function is uncertain. The CDR3 consists of 16 residues. With V trimmed by 4 bases and J by 7 bases, 12 bases remained unmatched. The CDR3 loop reads CASSLAETSERNEQFF. The CDR3 DNA follows: TGCGCCAGCAGTCTTGCCGAGACTAGCGAGAGGAATGAGCAGTTCTTC.

J is TRBJ2-5 and V is TRBV29-1, with TRBD1 identical over 7 bases. CDR3 length equals 12 residues. The junction had 4 bases not matched to a gene; V was cut back by 3 bases and J by 6 bases. Germline CDR1 reads SQVTM; CDR2 reads ANQGSEA. DNA of the CDR3: TGCAGCGTTGATTTGACAGGGAAGACCCAGTACTTC. It translates to CSVDLTGKTQYF.

The chain is built from TRBV7-2 and TRBJ2-3; D gene unclear. This CDR3 has 14 amino acids. Germline lookup yields CDR1 SGHTA and CDR2 FQGNSA. V was cut by 2 bases and J by 6 bases, with 12 bases left in between. Here the CDR3 reads CASSLLGPTDTQYF. Here the CDR3 DNA reads TGTGCCAGCAGCTTACTGGGCCCGACCGATACGCAGTATTTT.

This chain uses TRBV12-3 or TRBV12-4 with TRBJ2-2; D gene uncertain. This CDR3 comprises 11 residues. Trimming took off 4 bases at V and 8 bases at J, with 5 bases between the two ends. CDR3 in amino acids: CASSYAGELFF. As DNA, the CDR3 is TGTGCCAGCAGTTATGCGGGGGAGCTGTTTTTT.

The chain's CDR3 is CASSRQGAIYNEQFF. CDR3 in DNA: TGTGCCAGCAGCCGACAGGGGGCGATTTACAATGAGCAGTTCTTC. The rearrangement joins TRBV14 to TRBJ2-1, with 10 bases that match TRBD1. The CDR3 has 15 amino acids. Looked up from germline, CDR1 is SGHDN and CDR2 is FVKESK. The ends lost 4 bases at V and 4 bases at J; junction bases unmatched: 4.

The J gene is TRBJ1-5, the V gene TRBV6-5, with 7 bases matching TRBD1. The V segment lost 6 bases and the J segment 4 bases; nucleotides outside the gene matches: 9. Germline-derived CDR1 and CDR2 are MNHEY and SVGAGI. CDR3 length: 15 amino acids. CDR3 protein: CASRPDRTGNQPQHF. The CDR3, as DNA: TGTGCCAGCAGACCCGACAGGACAGGAAATCAGCCCCAGCATTTT.

This clone was observed a few times. The rearrangement uses TRBV5-1 and TRBJ2-7; 9 nucleotides match TRBD1. Per the germline V gene, CDR1 is SGHRS and CDR2 is YFSETQ. This CDR3 is 15 amino acids long. V shed 0 bases, J shed 5 bases, and the junction held 6 bases outside the gene matches. In DNA, the CDR3 is TGCGCCAGCAGCTTGGTTCTCGGGACAGGGAACGAGCAGTACTTC. It specifies CASSLVLGTGNEQYF.

The chain uses TRBV5-1 and TRBJ2-3; perhaps TRBD2 as D (5 bases). This CDR3 is 14 amino acids long. CDR1 is SGHRS and CDR2 is YFSETQ in the germline V gene. V lost 4 bases and J 1 base, leaving 10 bases between the germline ends. The CDR3 here is CASSGYGGTDTQYF. The CDR3 DNA reads TGCGCCAGCAGCGGCTACGGGGGCACAGATACGCAGTATTTT.

The V and J genes are TRBV19 and TRBJ2-2, with 8 bases aligning to TRBD2. This CDR3 has 16 amino acids. Germline values: CDR1 LNHDA, CDR2 SQIVND (reference sequence). Trimming took 1 base from V and 1 from J; bases not matched to a gene: 2. As DNA, the CDR3 is TGTGCCAGTAGTATAGGACTAGCGAGGAACACCGGGGAGCTGTTTTTT. This encodes CASSIGLARNTGELFF.

The gene calls are TRBV21-1 and TRBJ2-5; no check of the table's D call, TRBD1, against the DNA was made. TRBV21-1 is labeled a pseudogene. The CDR3 is 12 residues long. CDR3 region: CARTGGSETQYF. For the CDR3, the DNA is TGTGCCAGAACAGGGGGCAGCGAGACCCAGTACTTC.

The chain is built from TRBV2 and TRBJ2-7, with 9 bases identical to TRBD1. The germline CDR1 and CDR2 sequences are SNHLY and FYNNEI. V was pared by 5 bases and J by 4 bases, with 9 bases of the junction left unmatched. The CDR3 sequence is 15 residues long. CDR3 amino acids: CASSQTGGVGYEQYF. The CDR3 DNA follows: TGTGCCAGCAGTCAAACAGGGGGCGTCGGATACGAGCAGTACTTC.

V and J are TRBV5-5 and TRBJ2-7, with a weak D call TRBD2 (6 bases). The V end lost 3 bases, the J end lost 2 bases, and 12 bases lay between the germline ends. The CDR3 spans 14 residues. Germline V CDR1 and CDR2: SGHKS, YYEKEE (reference sequence). In nucleotides, the CDR3 is TGTGCCAGCAGCTCCCGGGACTCAGCCTACGAGCAGTACTTC. Its translation: CASSSRDSAYEQYF.

The chain couples TRBV25-1 to TRBJ1-2; no definite D call. The CDR3 length is 10 residues. From germline, CDR1 is MGHDK and CDR2 SYGVNS. The V end lost 11 bases, the J end lost 7 bases, and 11 bases lay between the germline ends. The CDR3, as DNA: TGTGCCCCCTGCGGGGTTGGCTACACCTTC. As protein: CAPCGVGYTF.

This chain uses TRBV28 with TRBJ1-2; D is unclear. Germline V gives CDR1 MDHEN, CDR2 SYDVKM. Trimming pared 6 bases from V and 5 bases from J, leaving 13 bases between. The CDR3 runs 13 residues. CDR3: CASRRGEGYGYTF. CDR3 sequence (DNA): TGTGCCAGCAGGCGAGGAGAAGGTTATGGCTACACCTTC.